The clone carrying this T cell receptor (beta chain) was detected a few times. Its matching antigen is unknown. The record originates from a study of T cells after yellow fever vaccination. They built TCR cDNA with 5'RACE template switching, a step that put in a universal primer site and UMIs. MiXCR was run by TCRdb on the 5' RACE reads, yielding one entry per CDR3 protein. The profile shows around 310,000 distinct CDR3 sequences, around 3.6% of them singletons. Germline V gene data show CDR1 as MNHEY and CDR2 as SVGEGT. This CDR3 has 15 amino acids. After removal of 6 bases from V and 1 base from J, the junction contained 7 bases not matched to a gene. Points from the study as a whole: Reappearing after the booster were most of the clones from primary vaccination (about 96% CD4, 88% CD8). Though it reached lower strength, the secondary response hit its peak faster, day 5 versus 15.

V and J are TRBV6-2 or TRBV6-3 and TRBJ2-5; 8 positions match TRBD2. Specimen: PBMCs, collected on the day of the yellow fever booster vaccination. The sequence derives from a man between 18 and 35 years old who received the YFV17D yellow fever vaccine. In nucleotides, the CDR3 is TGTGCCAGCAGCCCAGCGGGGGCGATCCAAGAGACCCAGTACTTC. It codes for CASSPAGAIQETQYF.